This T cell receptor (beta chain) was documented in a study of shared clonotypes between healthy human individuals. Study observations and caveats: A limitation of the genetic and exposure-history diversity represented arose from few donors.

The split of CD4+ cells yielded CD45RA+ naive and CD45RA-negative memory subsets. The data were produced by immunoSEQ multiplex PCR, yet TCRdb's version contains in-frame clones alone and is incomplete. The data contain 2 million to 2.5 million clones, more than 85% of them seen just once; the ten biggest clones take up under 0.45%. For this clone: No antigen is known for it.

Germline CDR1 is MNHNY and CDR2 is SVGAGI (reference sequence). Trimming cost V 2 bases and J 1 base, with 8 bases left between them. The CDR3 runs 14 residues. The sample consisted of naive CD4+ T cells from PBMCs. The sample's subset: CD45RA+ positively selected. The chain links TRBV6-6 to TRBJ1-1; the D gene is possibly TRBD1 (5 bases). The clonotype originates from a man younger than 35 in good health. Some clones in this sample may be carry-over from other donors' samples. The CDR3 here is CASSYQGPNTEAFF. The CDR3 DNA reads TGTGCCAGCAGTTACCAGGGACCGAACACTGAAGCTTTCTTT.